A single sample gave rise to the 8 T cell receptor beta chains below, sequenced in a study of shared clonotypes between healthy human individuals. TCRdb keeps only in-frame clones here, not all; method: immunoSEQ multiplex PCR. In the table there are 2 million or so clones, around 95% of which are singletons. Sequenced sample: naive CD4+ T cells sorted from blood. Subset defined: CD45RA+ positively selected. These TCRs come from a man aged 18 to 35 in good health.

CDR3 residues: CAISEEGVSYGYTF. The CDR3 bases are TGTGCCATCAGTGAGGAAGGGGTTAGCTATGGCTACACCTTC. The chain recombines TRBV10-3 with TRBJ1-2, with D perhaps matching TRBD1 (5 bases). The germline V gene has CDR1 ENHRY and CDR2 SYGVKD. The CDR3 contains 14 residues. V was cut by 2 bases and J by 4 bases, with 11 bases left in between.

The J gene is TRBJ2-1, the V gene TRBV19, with D hard to call. Trimming left V 6 bases short and J 2 bases short, with 11 bases between. CDR3 length: 14 amino acids. Per germline, CDR1 LNHDA and CDR2 SQIVND (reference sequence). The CDR3 sequence: CASSPRFAYNEQFF. The CDR3 region has the DNA TGTGCCAGTAGCCCACGGTTTGCCTACAATGAGCAGTTCTTC. Using reference TRBV19 and TRBJ2-1 for the parts outside the CDR3, the full variable domain is DGGITQSPKYLFRKEGQNVTLSCEQNLNHDAMYWYRQDPGQGLRLIYYSQIVNDFQKGDIAEGYSVSREKKESFPLTVTSAQKNPTAFYLCASSPRFAYNEQFFGPGTRLTVL.

This clone was detected once. The V gene is TRBV9, the J gene TRBJ2-7; TRBD1 aligns across 9 bases. V was clipped by 4 bases and J by 4 bases; unmatched bases: 9. The CDR3 covers 15 residues. Germline V gene sequence: CDR1 SGDLS, CDR2 YYNGEE. The CDR3 reads CASSPLGTGTYEQYF. The DNA for the CDR3 is TGTGCCAGCAGCCCGCTGGGGACAGGGACATACGAGCAGTACTTC.

The chain carries TRBV25-1 and TRBJ1-2; no firm D call. Germline V lookup: CDR1 MGHDK, CDR2 SYGVNS. With 3 bases removed from V and 4 bases from J, the gap between germline ends came to 9 bases. The CDR3 consists of 13 residues. The CDR3 sequence is CASSELGIYGYTF. The CDR3 nucleotides read TGTGCCAGCAGTGAGCTGGGTATCTATGGCTACACCTTC.

Details on this clone: The same CDR3 also results from other DNA sequences found in this sample. V gene TRBV9 combines with J gene TRBJ1-1; 9 bases align to TRBD1. The trim removed 4 bases at V and 5 bases at J, leaving 6 bases unmatched. CDR1 is SGDLS, CDR2 YYNGEE, per germline. The CDR3 is 14 residues long. The chain's CDR3 is CASSTRTGVTEAFF. CDR3 DNA sequence: TGTGCCAGCAGCACGAGGACAGGGGTTACTGAAGCTTTCTTT.

Notes on this clone: The sample holds other DNA sequences that translate to the same CDR3. The V and J genes are TRBV6-5 and TRBJ1-4, with a possible D match to TRBD1 (5 bases). Germline loops: CDR1 MNHEY, CDR2 SVGAGI. The CDR3 has 15 amino acids. Trimming shortened V by 2 bases and J by 2 bases, and 9 bases separated the two germline ends. This chain's CDR3 is CASSYSGGTNEKLFF. In nucleotides, the CDR3 is TGTGCCAGCAGTTACAGCGGGGGGACTAATGAAAAACTGTTTTTT.

V is TRBV6-5 and J is TRBJ1-6, with D possibly TRBD1 on 5 matching bases. This CDR3 has 14 amino acids. Germline loops: CDR1 MNHEY, CDR2 SVGAGI. The V end lost 10 bases, the J end lost 6 bases, and 16 bases lay between the germline ends. Here the CDR3 DNA reads TGTGCCACCTCGTCGGGGGGGAGTAATTCACCCCTCCACTTT. Its protein is CATSSGGSNSPLHF.

V usage is TRBV6-1 and J usage is TRBJ2-1; 8 bases align to TRBD1. CDR3 length equals 14 residues. Germline V CDR1 and CDR2: MNHNS, SASEGT. J lost 8 bases, V lost 8 bases, and 11 bases had no gene match. The CDR3 coding sequence is TGTGCCAGCCTCTGGGACAGGATAAGTGATGAGCAGTTCTTC. Protein sequence: CASLWDRISDEQFF.